This T cell receptor beta chain was captured by sequencing in a study of T-cell reconstitution after alpha-beta-depleted transplantation in children. Study-wide findings and caveats: By one year post-transplant, T-cell counts and diversity largely arose from T cells that were newly produced. Some patients' high day-60 TCRbeta diversity was attributed to recipient cells surviving conditioning. Several hundred expanded graft clones reportedly gave rise to the alpha-beta T cells present about two months after transplant.

Unique molecular identifiers were built into the TCRbeta library. From the PCR reads, TCRdb called clonotypes with MiXCR, one entry per CDR3 protein. Of about a million distinct CDR3 sequences in the sample, 25% to 30% are singletons; the top ten hold roughly 30%. V lost 0 bases and J lost 1, with 10 bases in between. The CDR3 has 15 amino acids. Per the germline V gene, CDR1 is MGHRA and CDR2 is YSYEKL. Details on this clonotype: Its antigen is not identified.

The clonotype comes from a boy under three years old who had a stem cell transplant for SCID, so the T cells may come from the graft donor. V usage is TRBV4-1 and J usage is TRBJ2-7; a possible D gene is TRBD1 (6 bases). This material consisted of PBMCs, mostly from graft donor cells, taken 360 days after TCRalphabeta/CD19-depleted stem cell transplant. The CDR3 nucleotides read TGCGCCAGCAGCCAAGATGGGGGCAGTTCCTACGAGCAGTACTTC. This codes for CASSQDGGSSYEQYF.